This note documents a single T cell receptor beta chain sequence. Its target is unknown. This sample stems from a study of cytomegalovirus exposure and HLA in healthy donors. Broader study findings: In a later analysis, at a false discovery rate of 0.05, under 20,000 TCR beta sequences were associated with HLA alleles.

13 Jbeta primers and 60 Vbeta primers were used for the PCR. Sequencing used immunoSEQ multiplex PCR; TCRdb keeps in-frame clones, though not all of them. The sample's table shows approximately 75,000 clones. The receptor comes from a man between 35 and 55 years old in good health and CMV-seronegative. The sample was PBMCs.

Here the CDR3 reads CASGFRTGSYYEQYF. In DNA, the CDR3 is TGTGCTAGTGGTTTTAGGACAGGGTCATACTACGAGCAGTACTTC. V and J are TRBV12-5 and TRBJ2-7; 8 bases are a match to TRBD1. The CDR3 spans 15 residues. The V gene end was trimmed by 3 bases and the J gene end by 3 bases; junction bases not matched to a gene: 7. Looked up from germline, CDR1 is LGHNT and CDR2 is FRNRAP.